A single TCR beta chain is shown here with its context. No antigen is known for it. This sample is drawn from a study of T cell repertoires in cytomegalovirus infection. TCRdb re-called the reads through MiXCR, storing one row per CDR3 protein. The data hold about 830,000 distinct CDR3 sequences, with about 30% observed a single time. This material consisted of cultured CD8+ T cells from PBMCs, taken from culture after CMV antigen stimulation. The receptor comes from a human donor in good health (CMV status not recorded). Some clones in this sample may be carry-over from other donors' samples.

The CDR3 sequence: CASSLAEGYETQYF. The CDR3 DNA reads TGTGCCAGCAGCTTAGCCGAGGGGTATGAGACCCAGTACTTC. The chain joins TRBV11-1 to TRBJ2-5; D might be TRBD1 or TRBD2, each matching 5 bases. Germline V CDR1 and CDR2: SGHAT, FQDESV (reference sequence). The V gene lost 0 bases and the J gene lost 5 bases, with 10 bases spanning the gap. There are 14 residues in the CDR3.